This TCR beta chain was identified during a study of cytomegalovirus exposure and HLA in healthy donors. Study results and caveats: One cluster of highly shared sequence variants probably arose as a sequencing artifact. Generally TCR sequences proved uncommon, though certain public TCRs appeared in numerous donors.

PCR primers comprised 60 Vbeta and 13 Jbeta primers. Clones were sequenced by immunoSEQ multiplex PCR, and TCRdb holds only the in-frame ones, with some missing. The sample lists about 93,000 clones, 78% seen once, with approximately 3.3% in the top ten. This clone was picked up a small number of times. Its antigen remains unidentified. The sequence came from a woman aged 40 to 49 in good health and CMV-seronegative. The sequenced material came from PBMCs.

The CDR3 DNA is TGTGCCAGCAGCCGGGGGACTAATGAAAAACTGTTTTTT. This codes for CASSRGTNEKLFF. This rearrangement joins TRBV11-2 to TRBJ1-4; D might be TRBD1 (5 bases). The CDR3 contains 13 residues. CDR1 and CDR2 from the germline V gene are SGHAT and FQNNGV. V was trimmed by 5 bases and J by 2 bases, leaving 6 bases between them.